This T cell receptor beta chain derives from a study of T-cell reconstitution after alpha-beta-depleted transplantation in children. Findings of the study overall: T-cell counts and diversity were attributed mostly to newly produced T cells one year after transplant.

A remark on this clonotype: Antigen specificity is unknown.

Unique molecular identifiers were incorporated when the TCRbeta library was constructed. Via MiXCR, TCRdb re-called the PCR reads, giving one row per CDR3 protein. Found here are approximately 430,000 distinct CDR3 sequences, roughly 16% of them singletons; the top ten hold under 30%. Sequences were derived from PBMCs, mostly from graft donor cells, sampled 360 days after TCRalphabeta/CD19-depleted stem cell transplant. The receptor was isolated from a boy younger than two who had a stem cell transplant for Wiskott-Aldrich syndrome, so the T cells may come from the graft donor.

The CDR3 DNA sequence: TGCGCCAGCAGCCCAGGGACTAGCGGGAGTAGATGGGACAATGAGCAGTTCTTC. It codes for CASSPGTSGSRWDNEQFF. This rearrangement joins TRBV5-1 to TRBJ2-1, with 14 bases that match TRBD2. Per the germline V gene, CDR1 is SGHRS and CDR2 is YFSETQ. J lost 5 bases, V lost 4 bases, and 11 bases had no gene match. This CDR3 region has 18 residues. The full variable domain, completed using reference TRBV5-1 and TRBJ2-1, is KAGVTQTPRYLIKTRGQQVTLSCSPISGHRSVSWYQQTPGQGLQFLFEYFSETQRNKGNFPGRFSGRQFSNSRSEMNVSTLELGDSALYLCASSPGTSGSRWDNEQFFGPGTRLTVL.